This T cell receptor (beta chain) was captured in a study of regulatory T cells in long-lasting Graves disease. About the study: Patients met the persistent Graves' disease definition after over 5 years of antithyroid drugs with positive TSH receptor antibodies. The study's findings and limits: Preferential use of TRBV28, TRBJ1-2 and TRBJ2-5 was seen in persistent disease. Patients with persistent Graves' had lower TCR diversity than newly diagnosed patients.

Noted time point: persistent/refractory GD, antithyroid drugs over 5 years with positive TRAb. The TCR library was made from RNA that had been extracted from PBMCs in TRIzol. It was American Thyroid Association guidelines that determined Graves' disease diagnosis. The CDR3 runs to 16 residues. Germline lookup yields CDR1 SGHTA and CDR2 FQGNSA. V lost 3 bases to trimming and J lost 1 base, with 13 bases between them. Relying on iRepertoire HTBI primers and Arm-PCR of CDR3 regions, the team built TCR beta libraries. TCRdb ran MiXCR on the multiplex PCR reads and lists one entry per CDR3 protein. The data show 400,000 to 600,000 distinct CDR3 sequences, with 20% to 25% seen just once and more than 6% held by the top ten. A word on this clonotype: As yet, its antigen is unknown.

The clonotype originates from a female donor with Graves disease. The source material was peripheral blood mononuclear cells (PBMCs), sampled when the disease was refractory, from a patient treated with antithyroid drugs. This chain joins TRBV7-2 and TRBJ1-3, with D maybe TRBD1 (5 bases). The CDR3: CASSFSRASSGNTIYF. The CDR3, as DNA: TGTGCCAGCAGCTTCAGCAGGGCTAGTTCTGGAAACACCATATATTTT.